This T cell receptor (beta chain) originates from a study of cytomegalovirus exposure and HLA in healthy donors. V lost 3 bases and J lost 4, with 12 bases in between. CDR3 size: 15 residues. The germline V gene encodes CDR1 MGHRA and CDR2 YSYEKL. TCRdb keeps only in-frame clones here, not all; method: immunoSEQ multiplex PCR. The sample records hundreds of thousands of clones, 75% to 90% being singletons. The chain combines TRBV4-1 with TRBJ1-4; D perhaps matches TRBD1 (6 bases). The receptor was isolated from a woman in her late teens or twenties in good health and CMV-seronegative. Sequenced material: PBMCs. CDR3 in DNA: TGCGCCAGCAGCCAGATAAGACAGGATAATGAAAAACTGTTTTTT. Translating gives CASSQIRQDNEKLFF.